Following are 25 T cell receptor beta chains from one sample sequenced in a study of blood T cell repertoires in COVID-19. Profiling relied on immunoSEQ multiplex PCR, and the TCRdb table lists in-frame clones only, not all of them. The sample includes 130,000 to 150,000 clones, around four fifths of them seen just once. The sequencing input was peripheral blood. These receptor sequences come from a human donor in a cohort sampled during active COVID-19.

The rearrangement joins TRBV9 to TRBJ1-3; D remains unclear. V lost 4 bases and J lost 2, with 10 bases in between. The CDR3 contains 14 residues. Looked up from germline, CDR1 is SGDLS and CDR2 is YYNGEE. In DNA form, the CDR3 reads TGTGCCAGCAGCCCCCTTACAACTGGAAACACCATATATTTT. It codes for CASSPLTTGNTIYF.

The chain carries TRBV27 and TRBJ2-7; 7 bases line up with TRBD1. CDR1 is MNHEY, CDR2 SMNVEV, per germline (reference sequence). The CDR3 length is 16 residues. Trimming at V came to 9 bases and at J to 2 bases, leaving 16 bases not matched to a gene. This CDR3 reads CARARPDRAPTYEQYV. CDR3 DNA sequence: TGTGCCAGAGCGAGACCCGACAGGGCCCCAACCTACGAGCAGTACGTC.

V usage is TRBV9 and J usage is TRBJ1-4, with 8 nucleotides matching TRBD1. The junction had 14 bases not matched to a gene; V was cut back by 3 bases and J by 10 bases. CDR1 SGDLS and CDR2 YYNGEE come from the germline V gene. This CDR3 has 16 amino acids. The CDR3 coding sequence is TGTGCCAGCAGCGAGACCCCGGGGACAGGAGTGAGAAAACTGTTTTTT. This sequence encodes CASSETPGTGVRKLFF.

The CDR3 spells CASSWTGLDSPLHF. CDR3 nucleotides: TGTGCCAGCAGCTGGACGGGATTGGATTCACCCCTCCACTTT. The genes are TRBV5-8 and TRBJ1-6, with D unclear. The CDR3 length is 14 residues. Germline CDR1 SGHTS, CDR2 YDEGEE. Trimming cost V 3 bases and J 8 bases, with 12 bases left between them.

The gene calls are TRBV12-3 or TRBV12-4 and TRBJ1-1; no definite D call. The CDR3 has 12 residues. Trimming took 6 bases from V and 4 from J, leaving 9 bases between them. The CDR3 is CASSRVGTEAFF. For the CDR3, the DNA is TGTGCCAGCAGCCGGGTGGGCACTGAAGCTTTCTTT.

The chain carries TRBV19 and TRBJ1-5; TRBD1 aligns across 9 bases. V dropped 6 bases and J dropped 5; count of bases not matched to a gene: 11. The germline gives CDR1 LNHDA, CDR2 SQIVND (reference sequence). The CDR3 is made up of 16 amino acids. CDR3 sequence reads: CASRTLPGQGDQPQHF. CDR3 sequence (DNA): TGTGCCAGTAGGACACTCCCGGGACAGGGCGATCAGCCCCAGCATTTT.

CDR3 bases: TGTGCCAGCAGTCCGAAGACAGGGGGGATCTATGGCTACACCTTC. Residues: CASSPKTGGIYGYTF. The chain employs TRBV3-1 (or the pseudogene TRBV3-2) and TRBJ1-2; 9 positions match TRBD1. The CDR3 is 15 amino acids. Germline loops: CDR1 LGHDT, CDR2 YNNKEL (reference sequence). V lost 6 bases to trimming and J lost 4 bases; unmatched junction nucleotides: 9.

This chain uses TRBV3-1 (or the pseudogene TRBV3-2) with TRBJ2-3; weak D call: TRBD2 (5 bases). Germline V lookup: CDR1 LGHDT, CDR2 YNNKEL (reference sequence). The CDR3 has 15 amino acids. V was clipped by 0 bases and J by 4 bases, with 11 bases between them. The CDR3 spells CASSQDSVLADTQYF. The CDR3 nucleotides are TGTGCCAGCAGCCAAGATAGCGTTCTTGCAGATACGCAGTATTTT.

The chain combines TRBV3-1 (or the pseudogene TRBV3-2) with TRBJ2-5; D remains ambiguous. Looked up from germline, CDR1 is LGHDT and CDR2 is YNNKEL (reference sequence). This CDR3 spans 15 amino acids. With 4 bases removed from V and 2 bases from J, the gap between germline ends came to 14 bases. Here the CDR3 reads CASSLPLSTQETQYF. In DNA form, the CDR3 reads TGTGCCAGCAGCCTGCCTTTGTCAACTCAAGAGACCCAGTACTTC.

V gene TRBV28 combines with J gene TRBJ1-2; 7 bases agree with TRBD1. Germline CDR1 reads MDHEN; CDR2 reads SYDVKM. V dropped 6 bases and J dropped 1; count of bases not matched to a gene: 14. The CDR3 has 17 amino acids. The CDR3, as DNA: TGTGCCAGCAGGCGAGGGACAGTCGTATCATTTAACTATGGCTACACCTTC. Its translation is CASRRGTVVSFNYGYTF.

The V and J genes are TRBV6-6 and TRBJ2-7; tentatively, D is TRBD1 (5 bases). The CDR3 covers 16 residues. The V gene's germline CDR1 is MNHNY and CDR2 SVGAGI (reference sequence). Trimming stripped 0 bases from V and 4 bases from J, with 16 bases between. The CDR3 DNA reads TGTGCCAGCAGTTACTCGTTACCGACCCAGGGTTACGAGCAGTACGTC. Residues: CASSYSLPTQGYEQYV.

The J gene is TRBJ1-1, the V gene TRBV11-3, with D maybe TRBD1 (6 bases). V lost 3 bases and J lost 1, with 12 bases in between. The germline V gene has CDR1 SGHNT and CDR2 YENEEA. This CDR3 spans 15 amino acids. The CDR3 sequence is CASSFSHRENTEAFF. CDR3 nucleotides: TGTGCCAGCAGCTTCTCCCACAGGGAGAACACTGAAGCTTTCTTT.

The chain carries TRBV11-3 and TRBJ2-3, with 11 bases aligning to TRBD2. The length of the CDR3 is 16 residues. In germline, CDR1 is SGHNT, CDR2 YENEEA. V was pared by 5 bases and J by 6 bases, with 10 bases of the junction left unmatched. CDR3 sequence (DNA): TGTGCCAGCAGCACACGTAGCGGGGGGGCGGTGGATACGCAGTATTTT. Translating gives CASSTRSGGAVDTQYF.

The gene calls are TRBV12-3 or TRBV12-4 and TRBJ2-7; possibly TRBD2 for D (5 bases). This CDR3 has 13 residues. V was trimmed by 3 bases and J by 4 bases, leaving 10 bases between them. The CDR3 region is CASSLNGDYEQYF. For the CDR3, the DNA is TGTGCCAGCAGTTTGAACGGGGATTACGAGCAGTACTTC.

Regarding this clone: Distinct nucleotide sequences in the sample also encode this CDR3. The CDR3 is CATSERSNQPQHF. CDR3 sequence (DNA): TGTGCCACCAGTGAGCGCAGCAATCAGCCCCAGCATTTT. This chain connects TRBV24-1 to TRBJ1-5; D not certain. Germline-derived CDR1 and CDR2 are KGHDR and SFDVKD. This CDR3 comprises 13 residues. V lost 4 bases and J lost 1, with 4 bases in between.

The genes are TRBV19 and TRBJ1-2; the D gene is possibly TRBD1 (5 bases). This CDR3 has 12 amino acids. CDR1 and CDR2 from the germline V gene are LNHDA and SQIVND (reference sequence). Deletions cut 8 bases from V and 3 bases from J, with 10 bases between. CDR3 bases: TGTGCCAGTTGGGGCGGAGACTATGGCTACACCTTC. It codes for CASWGGDYGYTF.

The rearrangement joins TRBV27 to TRBJ1-1, with D possibly being TRBD1 (5 bases). This CDR3 comprises 14 residues. The V end was cut by 4 bases, the J end by 5 bases, with 14 bases between. The V gene's germline CDR1 is MNHEY and CDR2 SMNVEV (reference sequence). In nucleotides, the CDR3 is TGTGCCAGCAGTTCCGGGGGGACGGATACTGAAGCTTTCTTT. Residues: CASSSGGTDTEAFF.

The chain joins TRBV2 to TRBJ2-1; 8 positions match TRBD2. The CDR3 is 15 residues long. Germline V lookup: CDR1 SNHLY, CDR2 FYNNEI. The V segment lost 7 bases and the J segment 5 bases; nucleotides outside the gene matches: 10. The CDR3 reads CASIQPGLGNNEQFF. The DNA of the CDR3 is TGTGCCAGCATCCAACCGGGACTAGGTAACAATGAGCAGTTCTTC.

This clone has just one count. The CDR3 reads CASSYSSYNEQFF. The CDR3 nucleotides read TGTGCCAGCAGTTACTCGAGCTACAATGAGCAGTTCTTC. The V and J genes are TRBV6-6 and TRBJ2-1, with D unclear. The CDR3 has 13 amino acids. Trimming removed 0 bases from V and 3 bases from J, with 3 bases in between. Germline V CDR1 and CDR2: MNHNY, SVGAGI (reference sequence).

The chain uses TRBV11-2 and TRBJ2-1; TRBD1 is a possible D gene (6 bases). The CDR3 totals 14 residues. The V end lost 1 base, the J end lost 4 bases, and 8 bases lay between the germline ends. Germline V lookup: CDR1 SGHAT, CDR2 FQNNGV. The CDR3 coding sequence is TGTGCCAGCAGCTTAGGCGGACAGTACAATGAGCAGTTCTTC. Protein sequence: CASSLGGQYNEQFF. The full variable domain, completed using reference TRBV11-2 and TRBJ2-1, is EAGVAQSPRYKIIEKRQSVAFWCNPISGHATLYWYQQILGQGPKLLIQFQNNGVVDDSQLPKDRFSAERLKGVDSTLKIQPAKLEDSAVYLCASSLGGQYNEQFFGPGTRLTVL.

This chain connects TRBV24-1 to TRBJ2-7; 10 bases match TRBD2. Germline V gene sequence: CDR1 KGHDR, CDR2 SFDVKD. This CDR3 contains 15 residues. The V segment lost 0 bases and the J segment 7 bases; nucleotides outside the gene matches: 5. CDR3 sequence reads: CATSDLFLAGEEQYV. In DNA form, the CDR3 reads TGTGCCACCAGTGATTTGTTTCTAGCGGGAGAAGAGCAGTACGTC.

For the CDR3, the DNA is TGCGCCAGCAGCCCTGAGTATCTAGCGGGAGGCGGCAATGAGCAGTTCTTC. Translated, it gives CASSPEYLAGGGNEQFF. The chain has TRBV5-1 and TRBJ2-1, with 11 bases lining up with TRBD2. Germline V gives CDR1 SGHRS, CDR2 YFSETQ. The CDR3 runs to 17 residues. Unmatched junction bases numbered 12, after V lost 4 bases and J lost 6 bases.

This chain connects TRBV5-4 to TRBJ2-3; D is ambiguous. CDR3 length equals 14 residues. The V end lost 1 base, the J end lost 2 bases, and 8 bases lay between the germline ends. Germline values: CDR1 SGHNT, CDR2 YYREEE (reference sequence). The CDR3 region is CASSLPGPTDTQYF. CDR3 coding DNA: TGTGCCAGCAGCTTGCCAGGCCCCACAGATACGCAGTATTTT.

The CDR3 loop is CASSLFSGGARGGYTF. The CDR3 DNA is TGTGCCAGCAGCCTATTCAGCGGGGGCGCACGGGGTGGCTACACCTTC. The rearrangement joins TRBV7-2 to TRBJ1-2; maybe TRBD1 (6 bases). CDR1 and CDR2 (germline): SGHTA, FQGNSA. The V gene lost 5 bases and the J gene lost 7 bases, with 23 bases spanning the gap. This CDR3 region has 16 residues.

The chain employs TRBV28 and TRBJ2-3; D may be TRBD1 (6 bases). This CDR3 is 12 amino acids long. Germline loops: CDR1 MDHEN, CDR2 SYDVKM. V shed 7 bases and J shed 3 bases, with 8 bases lying between them. The CDR3 sequence: CASNQGTDTQYF. In nucleotides, the CDR3 is TGTGCCAGCAACCAGGGGACAGATACGCAGTATTTT.